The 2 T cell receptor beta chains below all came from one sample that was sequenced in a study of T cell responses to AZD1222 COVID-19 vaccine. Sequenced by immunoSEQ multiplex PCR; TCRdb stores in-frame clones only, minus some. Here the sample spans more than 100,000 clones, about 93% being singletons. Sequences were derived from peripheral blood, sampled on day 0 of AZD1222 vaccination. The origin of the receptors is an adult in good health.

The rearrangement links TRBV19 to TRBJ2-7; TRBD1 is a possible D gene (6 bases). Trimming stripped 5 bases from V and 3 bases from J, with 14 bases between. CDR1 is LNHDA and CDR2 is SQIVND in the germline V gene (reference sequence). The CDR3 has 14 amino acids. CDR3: CASSSILGGYEQYF. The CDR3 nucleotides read TGTGCCAGTAGTTCGATCCTAGGGGGCTACGAGCAGTACTTC. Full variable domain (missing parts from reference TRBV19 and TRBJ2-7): DGGITQSPKYLFRKEGQNVTLSCEQNLNHDAMYWYRQDPGQGLRLIYYSQIVNDFQKGDIAEGYSVSREKKESFPLTVTSAQKNPTAFYLCASSSILGGYEQYFGPGTRLTVT.

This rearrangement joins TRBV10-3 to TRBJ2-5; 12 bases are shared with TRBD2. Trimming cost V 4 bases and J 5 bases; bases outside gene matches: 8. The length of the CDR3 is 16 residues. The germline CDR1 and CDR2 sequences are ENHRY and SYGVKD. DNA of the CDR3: TGTGCCATCAGTGCGGCTAGCGGGAGGGATCGGGAGACCCAGTACTTC. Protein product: CAISAASGRDRETQYF.